Included here is one TCR beta chain sequence, with context. Its antigen target is currently unknown. Base qualities are not recorded, but no much larger clone differs from it by a single base. The data originate from a study of T-cell memory formation after mild COVID-19 (dated by TCRdb to the early 2020s). For the wider study: TCR sequence clusters from the two donors were found to be largely donor specific. In a couple of donors, T-cell clones that expanded and contracted after mild COVID-19 were followed by sequencing TCRalpha and TCRbeta repertoires longitudinally. Two young, previously healthy adult volunteers made up the cohort, one male and one female.

PBMCs were isolated by Ficoll-Paque density gradient centrifugation. The listed sequencing device is Illumina NovaSeq 6000. TCRalpha and TCRbeta cDNA libraries were constructed by 5'RACE with constant-segment primers, with sample barcodes and unique molecular identifiers being introduced. RNA was extracted from every sample with Trizol reagent. Amplification of the libraries took two PCR steps, and the second step added a second sample barcode plus Illumina TruSeq adapters. Sequencing of the libraries was done on an Illumina NovaSeq, producing 2 x 150 bp paired-end reads. The published analysis was carried out like this. Demultiplexing of reads and collapsing into UMI-guided consensus sequences were performed with migec v1.2.7. Using mixcr v2.1.11, UMI consensuses were aligned to TRA and TRB V and J templates and then assembled into clonotypes. A clonotype was counted as expanded or contracted only if both edgeR and NoisET called the change significant, with noise models trained on biological replicates. edgeR calls used a false discovery rate-adjusted p below 0.01 and a log2 fold-change threshold of 1. PCA with hierarchical clustering of max-normalized trajectories of the 1000 most abundant clonotypes was used as exploratory dynamics analysis. Each responding clone was given a CD4 or CD8 phenotype based on the CD4+ and CD8+ repertoires, which had been sequenced separately. The public reads were reanalyzed by TCRdb: fastp trimming at Q25, MiXCR alignment, in-frame beta chains only. Duplicate CDR3 protein sequences are folded into a single record with the most common DNA and genes. In this record, the V and J calls reflect TCRdb's handling and not the investigators' own analysis. For this sample the table gives about 350,000 distinct CDR3 sequences, of which roughly 14% were detected only once. About 22% of the sample is taken by the ten largest.

The investigation overall reported the following: Balanced CD4/CD8 phenotypes were observed for clones contracting from day 15 to 85, whereas a bias towards CD4+ was observed for a second wave of clones expanding from day 15 to 37. The study covered only a couple of mild cases, and larger cohorts including severe cases with pre-infection samples were considered necessary. Whether the second-wave clones peaking on day 37 were SARS-CoV-2 specific was not confirmed. Some responding clones were detected in pre-infection memory, which suggested that pre-existing cross-reactive memory T cells had joined the SARS-CoV-2 response. Contracting CD4+ clones appeared mostly in the CM and EM memory subsets, whereas CD8+ clones were enriched in EMRA.

Sequenced sample: PBMCs or a T cell subset sorted from them (not recorded which). This clonotype was sampled from a man aged 18 to 35 who had mild COVID-19 (a few samples of this study predate the infection). The sample titles of this study are shuffled in the database, so cell type and time point are left out; the donor was told from shared clones.

The CDR3 protein is CASSLSPGGTEAFF. The nucleotide sequence reads as follows: TGTGCCAGCAGTTTATCCCCCGGGGGCACTGAAGCTTTCTTT. The chain is made from TRBV28 and TRBJ1-1; tentative D gene TRBD1, with 5 bases matching. Including cysteine and phenylalanine, the CDR3 has 14 amino acids. The only DNA kept is the CDR3, 42 bases in frame from the first base. The junction shows trimming of 1 base on V and 4 bases on J, plus 10 bases between the germline ends. CDR1 is given as MDHEN and CDR2 as SYDVKM, both from the germline V gene.